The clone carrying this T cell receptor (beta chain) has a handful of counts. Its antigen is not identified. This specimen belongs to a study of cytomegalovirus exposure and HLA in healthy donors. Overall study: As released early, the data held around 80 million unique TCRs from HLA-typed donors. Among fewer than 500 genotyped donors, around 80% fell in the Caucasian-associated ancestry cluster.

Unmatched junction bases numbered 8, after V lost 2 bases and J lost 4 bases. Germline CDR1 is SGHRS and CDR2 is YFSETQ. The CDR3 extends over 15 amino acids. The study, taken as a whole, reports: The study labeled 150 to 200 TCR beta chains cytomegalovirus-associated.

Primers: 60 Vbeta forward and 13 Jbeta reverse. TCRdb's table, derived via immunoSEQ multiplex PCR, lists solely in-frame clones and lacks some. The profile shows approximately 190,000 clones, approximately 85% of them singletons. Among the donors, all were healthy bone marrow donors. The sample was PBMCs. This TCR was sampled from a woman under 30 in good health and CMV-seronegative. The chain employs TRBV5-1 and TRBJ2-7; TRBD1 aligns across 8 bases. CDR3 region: CASSFLGQENYEQYF. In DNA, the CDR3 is TGCGCCAGCAGCTTTCTGGGACAGGAGAATTACGAGCAGTACTTC.